The source of this TCR beta chain is a study of vaccination and CD4 T cells after COVID-19. With the Oncomine TCR Beta short-read assay, DNA from cultured CD4+ T cells was sequenced. Extraction of genomic DNA was performed on cultured CD4+ T cells. TCRdb processed the PCR reads anew with MiXCR; each CDR3 protein has one entry. The sample includes 8,000 or so distinct CDR3 sequences, about 21% of them seen just once. Study results and caveats: Of the reactive clones in convalescent patients, a median around 83% showed up only post-vaccination.

Judged by abundance, this clonotype is medium-sized. Its antigen is currently unknown. The sample's treatment: approximately nine-day PBMC culture with coronavirus spike peptide pools or control peptides (ViraFEST assay). V shed 1 base and J shed 8 bases, with 9 bases lying between them. The CDR3 has 14 residues. Looked up from germline, CDR1 is SEHNR and CDR2 is FQNEAQ (reference sequence). This clonotype originated in a human donor who had recovered from COVID-19. The V and J genes are TRBV7-9 and TRBJ1-6; unclear D gene. Sequencing was performed on CD4+ T cells from blood, cultured in vitro, taken after SARS-CoV-2 vaccination. CDR3 nucleotide sequence: TGTGCCAGCAGCTTAGAGGCCAGCCATTCACCCCTCCACTTT. Translated, it gives CASSLEASHSPLHF.